This T cell receptor beta chain derives from a study of blood T cell repertoires in COVID-19 (TCRdb year 2020). Context from the whole study: The collaborator samples originated in the United States, Italy and Spain and spanned the acute and convalescent phases of COVID-19. The prospective study material was composed of cDNA or gDNA derived from T cells, B-cell-depleted T cells, or PBMCs. The dataset comprised deeply sampled blood TCRbeta repertoires from subjects exposed to, actively infected with, or recovered from COVID-19. The repertoires were released in a freely available public database intended as a resource for research on the immune response to SARS-CoV-2. The samples were drawn from two sources: the first 160 participants of the ongoing ImmuneRACE study, and fewer than 1,500 subjects contributed by 6 global collaborators. A de-identified subject ID, COVID-19 status, age in years and sex were almost always included in the sample metadata. Where HLA class I and class II types were available, the types were taken from metadata supplied by the sample provider, not from assay-based typing. Broad study findings and their caveats: The amount of clinical and demographic metadata varied by source and participant and was provided uncurated.

TCRbeta CDR3 regions were amplified from genomic DNA using the immunoSEQ Assay, a bias-controlled multiplex PCR. The original pipeline was this. Nucleated cell counts per sample were estimated from amplification of reference gene primers within the assay. To quantify the absolute abundance of each unique TCRbeta CDR3 rearrangement, sequence reads were collapsed and filtered. For each sample, productive Simpson clonality was calculated as the square root of Simpson's diversity index across productive rearrangements. The immuneACCESS repertoire file appears here via TCRdb, limited to in-frame rearrangements. These files lack a portion of the clones; in checked studies, under half of the deficit traces to unresolved V genes, and the cause of the others is not known. That table is the source of V, J and clone size, and D and trimming were worked out from the DNA. Here the sample has over 150,000 clones; approximately 80% occur a single time. The ten largest account for about 7% of the sample.

The CDR3 runs 15 amino acids, cysteine and phenylalanine included. The CDR3 DNA has 45 bases and is translated from base 1. After removal of 3 bases from V and 7 bases from J, the junction retains 6 bases not matched to a gene. CDR1 and CDR2 are drawn from the germline V gene: SGHVS, FNYEAQ. As regards this clone: The antigen it recognizes is unknown. No per-base quality is available; no much larger clone lies one base away.

In Seattle, one collaborating source enrolled patients while the infection was active and tracked those patients longitudinally over the course of disease. Each collaborating institution followed its own protocols to collect whole blood in K2EDTA tubes. For TCRbeta analysis, collaborators shipped samples as frozen whole blood, isolated PBMCs, or DNA extracted from either of those sample types. Source material: peripheral blood. The sequence came from a middle-aged woman with COVID-19, enrolled during active disease. The chain is made from TRBV7-6 and TRBJ1-4; TRBD1 fits 9 bases in the junction. The CDR3 reads as follows: CASSLDRGFGEKLFF. The bases read TGTGCCAGCAGCTTGGACAGGGGTTTCGGTGAAAAACTGTTTTTT.